This T cell receptor beta chain was sequenced during a study of Graves' ophthalmopathy and Graves' hyperthyroidism. PBMCs were obtained from about 10 ml of fresh peripheral blood. A remark on this clonotype: A read error is likely, as this CDR3 ends without the conserved phenylalanine or tryptophan.

This CDR3 has 14 residues. CDR1 and CDR2 from the germline V gene are MNHEY and SMNVEV (reference sequence). J lost 1 base, V lost 5 bases, and 4 bases had no gene match. The authors amplified TCR beta CDR3 regions, and they did so from RNA transcripts for repertoire sequencing. Amplification began with first-round RT-PCR using HTBI primers, then second-round multiplex PCR was performed. TCRdb re-called the multiplex PCR reads with MiXCR, one entry per CDR3 protein. The table has roughly 500,000 distinct CDR3 sequences, approximately 15% seen once. This chain joins TRBV27 and TRBJ2-7, with 8 bases aligning to TRBD2. Sequenced sample: blood. The clonotype was recovered from a woman between 25 and 40 years old with Graves' ophthalmopathy. The CDR3 spells CASSSSGRSYEQYY. The CDR3 DNA reads as TGTGCCAGCAGTAGCAGCGGGAGATCCTACGAGCAGTACTAC.